This entry lists 15 T cell receptor beta chains sequenced from one sample in a study of shared clonotypes between healthy human individuals (dated by TCRdb to the early 2020s). CD8 naive samples were obtained by positive selection for CCR7 among CD45RO-negative cells, yielding a CD45RA+CCR7+ population from which TemRA cells were excluded. Library preparation used the immunoSEQ multiplex PCR assay. TCRdb's version of the immuneACCESS table is confined to in-frame rearrangements and falls short of the full clone set. An unresolved V gene accounts for under half of the shortfall where checked; the remainder is of unknown origin. The sample records millions of clones, about 95% of which are singletons. The ten most abundant clones make up 1.1% of the sample. Sequenced input: naive CD8+ T cells sorted from blood. The intended sense of this specimen's cell subset or site label: CD45RA+CCR7+. These receptors were obtained from a man between 18 and 29 years old in good health.

The chain recombines TRBV18 with TRBJ2-7, with 7 bases identical to TRBD1. V gave up 6 bases and J gave up 6 bases; unmatched junction bases: 11. Germline values: CDR1 KGHSH, CDR2 LQKENI. CDR3 length: 14 amino acids. Written as DNA, the CDR3 is TGTGCCAGCTCCCGGATTGACAGGGCGGGCGAGCAGTACTTC. It yields the protein CASSRIDRAGEQYF. Combining the CDR3 with reference TRBV18 and TRBJ2-7 gives the whole variable domain NAGVMQNPRHLVRRRGQEARLRCSPMKGHSHVYWYRQLPEEGLKFMVYLQKENIIDESGMPKERFSAEFPKEGPSILRIQQVVRGDSAAYFCASSRIDRAGEQYFGPGTRLTVT.

The rearrangement joins TRBV7-9 to TRBJ2-1; 9 bases align to TRBD1. The CDR3 sequence is 18 residues long. Germline V gene sequence: CDR1 SEHNR, CDR2 FQNEAQ (reference sequence). With 5 bases clipped from V and 3 bases from J, the junction kept 14 bases outside the gene matches. The CDR3 spells CASSTENRGPTFYNEQFF. DNA for the CDR3: TGTGCCAGCAGCACTGAGAACAGGGGGCCAACATTCTACAATGAGCAGTTCTTC. Combining the CDR3 with reference TRBV7-9 and TRBJ2-1 gives the whole variable domain DTGVSQNPRHKITKRGQNVTFRCDPISEHNRLYWYRQTLGQGPEFLTYFQNEAQLEKSRLLSDRFSAERPKGSFSTLEIQRTEQGDSAMYLCASSTENRGPTFYNEQFFGPGTRLTVL.

As DNA, the CDR3 is TGTGCCACCAGCTCAATGCAGGGTCCGGCTATGTACGAGCAGTACTTC. Its translation is CATSSMQGPAMYEQYF. The rearrangement joins TRBV18 to TRBJ2-7, with D maybe TRBD1 (5 bases). Trimming removed 10 bases from V and 4 bases from J, with 26 bases in between. Germline V gives CDR1 KGHSH, CDR2 LQKENI. CDR3 length equals 16 residues.

A word on this clone: Other DNA sequences in the same sample also yield this CDR3. This sequence joins TRBV7-9 and TRBJ2-1; D not resolved. The CDR3 length is 12 residues. Trimming shortened V by 3 bases and J by 7 bases, and 7 bases separated the two germline ends. CDR1 is SEHNR, CDR2 FQNEAQ, per germline (reference sequence). The CDR3 sequence is CASSFGENEQFF. As DNA, the CDR3 is TGTGCCAGCAGCTTTGGCGAAAATGAGCAGTTCTTC.

The chain couples TRBV7-9 to TRBJ1-4; D is ambiguous. Trimming stripped 3 bases from V and 8 bases from J, with 7 bases between. This CDR3 comprises 12 residues. Germline loops: CDR1 SEHNR, CDR2 FQNEAQ (reference sequence). Here the CDR3 DNA reads TGTGCCAGCAGCTTTATGTCCGAAAAACTGTTTTTT. Translation: CASSFMSEKLFF.

This rearrangement joins TRBV5-5 to TRBJ2-7; perhaps TRBD1 as D (6 bases). Trimming cost V 4 bases and J 3 bases, with 11 bases left between them. Germline lookup yields CDR1 SGHKS and CDR2 YYEKEE (reference sequence). The CDR3 is made up of 13 amino acids. In DNA, the CDR3 is TGTGCCAGCAGCCCAACAGGGTTCTACGAGCAGTACTTC. Translation: CASSPTGFYEQYF.

V and J are TRBV9 and TRBJ2-1, with TRBD2 matching over 7 bases. Germline loops: CDR1 SGDLS, CDR2 YYNGEE. V was pared by 1 base and J by 6 bases, with 13 bases of the junction left unmatched. This CDR3 is 17 amino acids long. The CDR3 loop reads CASSVNSGTTTFNEQFF. CDR3 nucleotides: TGTGCCAGCAGCGTAAATAGTGGGACTACTACTTTCAATGAGCAGTTCTTC.

The V call is TRBV10-2, the J call TRBJ2-7; 9 positions match TRBD2. Per the germline V gene, CDR1 is WSHSY and CDR2 is SAAADI. Trimming took 7 bases from V and 0 from J; bases not matched to a gene: 4. CDR3 length: 14 residues. The CDR3 nucleotides read TGCGCCAGCAAGGTTAGCGGGAGCTCCTACGAGCAGTACTTC. It specifies CASKVSGSSYEQYF.

The genes are TRBV5-1 and TRBJ1-1; 10 bases align to TRBD1. Germline CDR1 and CDR2: SGHRS and YFSETQ. V lost 5 bases and J lost 6; bases outside the gene matches: 7. The CDR3 spans 14 residues. The CDR3 bases are TGCGCCAGCAGATCGGGACAGGGGATTTCTGAAGCTTTCTTT. This encodes CASRSGQGISEAFF.

This chain uses TRBV27 with TRBJ2-2, with TRBD2 identical over 13 bases. The V segment lost 10 bases and the J segment 6 bases; nucleotides outside the gene matches: 11. CDR1 is MNHEY and CDR2 is SMNVEV in the germline V gene (reference sequence). This CDR3 is 16 amino acids long. CDR3 amino acids: CATGRGGLAGSGELFF. The CDR3 region has the DNA TGTGCCACCGGGAGGGGGGGACTAGCGGGATCCGGGGAGCTGTTTTTT.

The V gene is TRBV5-4, the J gene TRBJ1-5; D remains unclear. The CDR3 totals 14 residues. In germline, CDR1 is SGHNT, CDR2 YYREEE (reference sequence). Trimming pared 0 bases from V and 2 bases from J, leaving 6 bases between. For the CDR3, the DNA is TGTGCCAGCAGCTTGGGCCGGGGCAATCAGCCCCAGCATTTT. Translating gives CASSLGRGNQPQHF.

The rearrangement links TRBV10-2 to TRBJ1-2; D possibly corresponds to TRBD1 (5 bases). Trimming pared 2 bases from V and 4 bases from J, leaving 14 bases between. There are 15 residues in the CDR3. The germline V gene encodes CDR1 WSHSY and CDR2 SAAADI. CDR3 protein: CASSEGTNDFYGYTF. The CDR3 DNA follows: TGCGCCAGCAGTGAGGGGACCAACGACTTCTATGGCTACACCTTC.

This clone was seen only once. V usage is TRBV29-1 and J usage is TRBJ2-7; possibly TRBD1 for D (6 bases). Between the trimmed V and J ends, which lost 1 base and 6 bases, there was a span of 13 bases. Germline V lookup: CDR1 SQVTM, CDR2 ANQGSEA. This CDR3 is 13 amino acids long. The CDR3 DNA sequence: TGCAGCGTTGAAGTTGCGGACAGTCCCGAGCAGTACTTC. It encodes CSVEVADSPEQYF.

As concerns this clone: The sample contains more than one DNA sequence encoding this CDR3. The J gene is TRBJ1-1, the V gene TRBV5-1; D is uncertain. CDR3 length: 13 amino acids. Trimming removed 0 bases from V and 3 bases from J, with 6 bases in between. Germline-derived CDR1 and CDR2 are SGHRS and YFSETQ. In DNA form, the CDR3 reads TGCGCCAGCAGCTTGGGCGGGGACACTGAAGCTTTCTTT. It yields the protein CASSLGGDTEAFF.

The J gene is TRBJ2-1, the V gene TRBV9; D gene ambiguous. The CDR3 sequence is 15 residues long. From germline, CDR1 is SGDLS and CDR2 YYNGEE. Deletions cut 5 bases from V and 8 bases from J, with 20 bases between. The CDR3 bases are TGTGCCAGCAGTATTTTTATTCCCCGTCTCTATGAGCAGTTCTTC. Residues: CASSIFIPRLYEQFF. The full variable domain, completed using reference TRBV9 and TRBJ2-1, is DSGVTQTPKHLITATGQRVTLRCSPRSGDLSVYWYQQSLDQGLQFLIQYYNGEERAKGNILERFSAQQFPDLHSELNLSSLELGDSALYFCASSIFIPRLYEQFFGPGTRLTVL.